Presented here are 14 T cell receptor beta chains from one specimen sequenced in a study of T cells in Graves' hyperthyroidism and ophthalmopathy. Researchers took RNA transcripts and amplified the TCR beta CDR3 regions from them. A first-round RT-PCR of the TCR CDR3 used the HTBI primer set. TCRdb re-called the multiplex PCR reads with MiXCR, one entry per CDR3 protein. The sample consists of around 600,000 distinct CDR3 sequences, 13% to 15% of them appearing once. The specimen sequenced was blood. The receptor source for this set is a woman in her late teens or twenties with Graves' ophthalmopathy.

The chain combines TRBV7-2 with TRBJ2-1; TRBD2 matches at 9 bases. The CDR3 consists of 15 residues. V was pared by 5 bases and J by 6 bases, with 8 bases of the junction left unmatched. Germline CDR1 SGHTA, CDR2 FQGNSA. DNA for the CDR3: TGTGCCAGCAGCGTTAGCGGGAGACCCGGCAATGAGCAGTTCTTC. This translates into CASSVSGRPGNEQFF.

This clonotype was detected many times. The chain links TRBV6-1 to TRBJ2-1; D might be TRBD2 (6 bases). This CDR3 has 16 residues. CDR1 is MNHNS and CDR2 is SASEGT in the germline V gene. The V end lost 1 base, the J end lost 4 bases, and 14 bases lay between the germline ends. CDR3 bases: TGTGCCAGCAGTGAAGAGTATAGCGGTTCATACAATGAGCAGTTCTTC. It translates to CASSEEYSGSYNEQFF.

This clonotype was detected many times. The rearrangement joins TRBV18 to TRBJ2-7; possible D gene TRBD1, 7 bases. V was trimmed by 0 bases and J by 4 bases, leaving 13 bases between them. In germline, CDR1 is KGHSH, CDR2 LQKENI. The CDR3 runs 15 residues. CDR3 bases: TGTGCCAGCTCACCACCGGGCAGGGGGGATTACGAGCAGTACTTC. Its protein product is CASSPPGRGDYEQYF.

This chain joins TRBV10-3 and TRBJ2-7; a weak D match, TRBD1 (6 bases). Looked up from germline, CDR1 is ENHRY and CDR2 is SYGVKD. CDR3 length: 13 amino acids. V lost 4 bases to trimming and J lost 4 bases, with 11 bases between them. The CDR3 protein is CAISGTDDYEQYF. The CDR3 region has the DNA TGTGCCATCAGTGGGACAGACGATTACGAGCAGTACTTC.

In its sample, this clonotype was seen many times. This chain connects TRBV6-2 or TRBV6-3 to TRBJ2-7; a possible D gene is TRBD2 (6 bases). Germline V CDR1 and CDR2: MNHEY, SVGEGT. The CDR3 is 14 amino acids. V was clipped by 2 bases and J by 0 bases, with 8 bases between them. The chain's CDR3 is CASSYVGGSYEQYF. The CDR3 DNA reads as TGTGCCAGCAGTTACGTCGGGGGCTCCTACGAGCAGTACTTC.

This clonotype appeared many times. This chain uses TRBV5-6 with TRBJ2-3; no firm D call. The V end lost 6 bases, the J end lost 3 bases, and 8 bases lay between the germline ends. Germline values: CDR1 SGHDT, CDR2 YYEEEE. The CDR3 contains 12 residues. DNA for the CDR3: TGTGCCAGCAAGGAGTCGACAGATACGCAGTATTTT. It codes for CASKESTDTQYF.

In this sample, this clonotype turned up a few times. The genes are TRBV6-5 and TRBJ2-7, with D perhaps given as TRBD1 or TRBD2 (5 bases each). The CDR3 has 15 residues. The V end was cut by 0 bases, the J end by 7 bases, with 16 bases between. CDR1 is MNHEY and CDR2 is SVGAGI in the germline V gene. The CDR3 DNA is TGTGCCAGCAGTTACTCGGGACCAATGTGGAGTGAGCAGTACTTC. Its protein product is CASSYSGPMWSEQYF.

This clonotype turned up a few times. This chain connects TRBV27 to TRBJ2-2; no firm D call. Germline loops: CDR1 MNHEY, CDR2 SMNVEV (reference sequence). The CDR3 extends over 14 amino acids. V gave up 5 bases and J gave up 4 bases, with 11 bases separating them. The CDR3 region is CASSRSSITGELFF. The CDR3 DNA reads as TGTGCCAGCAGTCGATCGAGTATCACCGGGGAGCTGTTTTTT.

The chain links TRBV2 to TRBJ2-1; possible D gene TRBD2, 6 bases. The CDR3 runs 14 residues. CDR1 SNHLY and CDR2 FYNNEI come from the germline V gene. V gave up 6 bases and J gave up 9 bases, with 18 bases separating them. The CDR3 DNA follows: TGTGCCAGCAGCCTAGGACGGGGGTCGACTGAGCAGTTCTTC. As protein: CASSLGRGSTEQFF.

The rearrangement uses TRBV13 and TRBJ2-7; 8 bases agree with TRBD2. Germline V gene lookup returns CDR1 PRHDT and CDR2 FYEKMQ (reference sequence). CDR3 size: 14 residues. V lost 4 bases to trimming and J lost 3 bases; unmatched junction nucleotides: 5. For the CDR3, the DNA is TGTGCCAGCAGCTCGGGGGGGGGATACTACGAGCAGTACTTC. Its protein is CASSSGGGYYEQYF.

Many counts were recorded for this clonotype. The V call is TRBV5-1, the J call TRBJ2-1, with 7 bases lining up with TRBD1. V was pared by 1 base and J by 2 bases, with 6 bases of the junction left unmatched. This CDR3 spans 16 amino acids. Germline V lookup: CDR1 SGHRS, CDR2 YFSETQ. The CDR3 here is CASSLNLDRAYNEQFF. CDR3 DNA sequence: TGCGCCAGCAGCTTGAATTTAGACAGGGCCTACAATGAGCAGTTCTTC.

This clonotype was counted many times. This rearrangement joins TRBV12-3 or TRBV12-4 to TRBJ1-5; no definite D call. The CDR3 runs 15 residues. V was pared by 2 bases and J by 1 base, with 9 bases between. CDR3 in DNA: TGTGCCAGCAGTTTATCAGTTTCGAGCAATCAGCCCCAGCATTTT. This translates into CASSLSVSSNQPQHF.

This clonotype was detected many times. The chain uses TRBV7-8 and TRBJ2-5; no firm D call. With 5 bases removed from V and 3 bases from J, the gap between germline ends came to 10 bases. This CDR3 has 13 residues. Germline CDR1 and CDR2: SGHVS and FQNEAQ. The CDR3 reads CASSPNAEETQYF. DNA of the CDR3: TGTGCCAGCAGCCCTAATGCTGAAGAGACCCAGTACTTC. The whole variable domain, filled in from reference TRBV7-8 and TRBJ2-5, reads GAGVSQSPRYKVAKRGQDVALRCDPISGHVSLFWYQQALGQGPEFLTYFQNEAQLDKSGLPSDRFFAERPEGSVSTLKIQRTQQEDSAVYLCASSPNAEETQYFGPGTRLLVL.

This clonotype came up many times. V is TRBV12-3 or TRBV12-4 and J is TRBJ1-5; weak D call: TRBD1 (5 bases). V was shortened by 6 bases and J by 0 bases, with 15 bases between the two germline ends. There are 16 residues in the CDR3. CDR3 amino acids: CASSSEDTLSNQPQHF. As DNA, the CDR3 is TGTGCCAGCAGCTCGGAGGACACACTTAGCAATCAGCCCCAGCATTTT.